This T cell receptor (beta chain) is from a study of T-cell reconstitution after alpha-beta-depleted transplantation in children. V shed 4 bases, J shed 2 bases, and the junction held 4 bases outside the gene matches. The CDR3 extends over 15 amino acids. Germline V gene data show CDR1 as SGHRS and CDR2 as YFSETQ. Broader study findings: Alpha-beta T cells about two months after transplant reportedly derived from several hundred expanded graft clones. Fresh T-cell production supplied most of the T-cell counts and diversity seen one year after transplant.

This clonotype was found many times. The antigen remains undetermined. Unique molecular identifiers were incorporated during preparation of the TCRbeta library. Each CDR3 protein gets one entry after TCRdb re-called the PCR reads with MiXCR. The sample includes some 450,000 distinct CDR3 sequences, 43% of them seen just once. V usage is TRBV5-1 and J usage is TRBJ2-1, with TRBD1 identical over 9 bases. This TCR was recovered from a girl aged 2-10 years with aplastic anemia, due to receive a stem cell transplant. The specimen was PBMCs, collected before TCRalphabeta/CD19-depleted stem cell transplant. The CDR3 sequence: CASSLDRGAYNEQFF. As DNA, the CDR3 is TGCGCCAGCAGCCTTGACAGGGGGGCCTACAATGAGCAGTTCTTC.